The 18 T cell receptor beta chains listed next were all sequenced from one sample in a study of shared clonotypes between healthy human individuals. Repertoires were generated with immunoSEQ multiplex PCR, while TCRdb's copy carries only in-frame clones and drops some. This sample has a few hundred thousand clones, with around nine tenths found just once. Sequencing was done on a sample of memory CD8+ T cells sorted from blood. Described subset: CD45RO+ cells pooled with CCR7-negative TemRA cells. These TCRs come from a young man in good health.

The chain couples TRBV10-3 to TRBJ2-1; D is undetermined. In germline, CDR1 is ENHRY, CDR2 SYGVKD. The germline V and J ends were trimmed by 4 bases and 5 bases, with 12 bases remaining between them. The CDR3 loop spans 14 amino acids. Written as DNA, the CDR3 is TGTGCCATCAGTGGGTCTAGGGAAGACAATGAGCAGTTCTTC. It codes for CAISGSREDNEQFF.

The V gene is TRBV28, the J gene TRBJ1-5, with 7 bases matching TRBD1. The CDR3 loop spans 15 amino acids. The V gene end was trimmed by 3 bases and the J gene end by 6 bases; junction bases not matched to a gene: 8. Germline-derived CDR1 and CDR2 are MDHEN and SYDVKM. The CDR3 here is CASSFTNRGSQPQHF. The CDR3 nucleotides read TGTGCCAGCAGTTTCACGAACAGGGGAAGTCAGCCCCAGCATTTT.

The genes are TRBV4-1 and TRBJ2-2, with D tentatively TRBD2 (6 bases). Germline values: CDR1 MGHRA, CDR2 YSYEKL. The CDR3 sequence is 16 residues long. V gave up 1 base and J gave up 4 bases, with 13 bases separating them. DNA for the CDR3: TGCGCCAGCAGCCAAGCCGGGACTCCTACCACCGGGGAGCTGTTTTTT. Translation: CASSQAGTPTTGELFF.

The chain is built from TRBV18 and TRBJ2-5; D is possibly TRBD1 (6 bases). CDR3 length: 13 amino acids. Germline CDR1 and CDR2: KGHSH and LQKENI. Trimming left V 4 bases short and J 2 bases short, with 8 bases between. This chain's CDR3 is CASSRDTQETQYF. In DNA, the CDR3 is TGTGCCAGCTCACGGGACACTCAAGAGACCCAGTACTTC.

This sequence joins TRBV7-6 and TRBJ2-5; maybe TRBD2 (6 bases). The germline V and J ends were trimmed by 2 bases and 2 bases, with 9 bases remaining between them. The CDR3 length is 14 residues. Per the germline V gene, CDR1 is SGHVS and CDR2 is FNYEAQ. This CDR3 is CASSLLGGQETQYF. The CDR3 DNA reads TGTGCCAGCAGCTTATTGGGGGGTCAAGAGACCCAGTACTTC. The whole variable domain, filled in from reference TRBV7-6 and TRBJ2-5, reads GAGVSQSPRYKVTKRGQDVALRCDPISGHVSLYWYRQALGQGPEFLTYFNYEAQQDKSGLPNDRFSAERPEGSISTLTIQRTEQRDSAMYRCASSLLGGQETQYFGPGTRLLVL.

This rearrangement joins TRBV7-8 to TRBJ1-1; D not resolved. Germline CDR1 and CDR2: SGHVS and FQNEAQ. The CDR3 is made up of 16 amino acids. Trimming shortened V by 1 base and J by 1 base, and 13 bases separated the two germline ends. DNA of the CDR3: TGTGCCAGCAGCTTAGTTGGTGGCAGCGGGAACACTGAAGCTTTCTTT. Its translation: CASSLVGGSGNTEAFF.

The chain carries TRBV13 and TRBJ2-7, with D unresolved. Germline V gene lookup returns CDR1 PRHDT and CDR2 FYEKMQ (reference sequence). This CDR3 has 14 residues. The V end lost 1 base, the J end lost 0 bases, and 7 bases lay between the germline ends. CDR3 protein: CASSLDTSSYEQYF. CDR3 DNA sequence: TGTGCCAGCAGCTTAGACACGAGCTCCTACGAGCAGTACTTC.

The CDR3 DNA sequence: TGTGCCAGCAGAGTACCGGGACAGGCCTATAGCAATCAGCCCCAGCATTTT. Residues: CASRVPGQAYSNQPQHF. The chain recombines TRBV28 with TRBJ1-5, with TRBD1 matching 8 bases. Germline CDR1 MDHEN, CDR2 SYDVKM. V shed 6 bases and J 0 bases; nucleotides not matched to a gene: 10. The CDR3 is made up of 17 amino acids. Full variable domain (rest looked up from reference TRBV28 and TRBJ1-5): DVKVTQSSRYLVKRTGEKVFLECVQDMDHENMFWYRQDPGLGLRLIYFSYDVKMKEKGDIPEGYSVSREKKERFSLILESASTNQTSMYLCASRVPGQAYSNQPQHFGDGTRLSIL.

In this sample, this clone turned up once. The chain couples TRBV28 to TRBJ2-1; 7 bases line up with TRBD1. CDR1 MDHEN and CDR2 SYDVKM come from the germline V gene. The junction had 2 bases not matched to a gene; V was cut back by 4 bases and J by 5 bases. The CDR3 loop spans 13 amino acids. CDR3 sequence reads: CASSWGQHNEQFF. DNA for the CDR3: TGTGCCAGCAGTTGGGGACAGCACAATGAGCAGTTCTTC.

The V and J genes are TRBV9 and TRBJ2-7; D may be TRBD2 (6 bases). V was shortened by 0 bases and J by 2 bases, with 12 bases between the two germline ends. This CDR3 contains 15 residues. Germline V gives CDR1 SGDLS, CDR2 YYNGEE. CDR3 sequence: CASSVAAGLTYEQYF. The CDR3 nucleotides read TGTGCCAGCAGCGTAGCCGCGGGGCTAACCTACGAGCAGTACTTC.

V gene TRBV4-1 combines with J gene TRBJ1-3; D gene uncertain. The CDR3 sequence is 15 residues long. Germline loops: CDR1 MGHRA, CDR2 YSYEKL. V was trimmed by 4 bases and J by 0 bases, leaving 10 bases between them. The CDR3 DNA is TGCGCCAGCAGCCCCTACCTAAGCTCTGGAAACACCATATATTTT. Amino acid sequence: CASSPYLSSGNTIYF.

V gene TRBV5-6 combines with J gene TRBJ1-5; tentative D call: TRBD1 (6 bases). Trimming removed 0 bases from V and 6 bases from J, with 10 bases in between. Germline V CDR1 and CDR2: SGHDT, YYEEEE. This CDR3 comprises 14 residues. This CDR3 is CASSLGRGGQPQHF. Written as DNA, the CDR3 is TGTGCCAGCAGCTTGGGAAGGGGGGGTCAGCCCCAGCATTTT.

The chain employs TRBV5-5 and TRBJ2-7; 10 positions match TRBD2. J lost 7 bases, V lost 4 bases, and 8 bases had no gene match. The CDR3 loop spans 14 amino acids. CDR1 and CDR2 (germline): SGHKS, YYEKEE (reference sequence). CDR3 residues: CASSANPGLAEQYF. The CDR3 DNA reads TGTGCCAGCAGCGCTAACCCGGGACTAGCGGAGCAGTACTTC.

V is TRBV29-1 and J is TRBJ1-2; TRBD1 might be the D (5 bases). V lost 5 bases and J lost 4, with 23 bases in between. This CDR3 has 16 residues. Germline CDR1 is SQVTM and CDR2 is ANQGSEA. The CDR3 DNA follows: TGCAGCGTTTTCGTCCAGTTAACTAGGGACTTCTATGGCTACACCTTC. Amino acid sequence: CSVFVQLTRDFYGYTF.

The V and J genes are TRBV7-2 and TRBJ2-5, with 10 bases aligning to TRBD2. V lost 5 bases and J lost 1; bases outside the gene matches: 7. Per germline, CDR1 SGHTA and CDR2 FQGNSA. The CDR3 is made up of 16 amino acids. The CDR3 DNA is TGTGCCAGCAGCCCTTATCGGACTAGCGGCCAAGAGACCCAGTACTTC. It codes for CASSPYRTSGQETQYF.

This clone was seen ten or more times. In DNA form, the CDR3 reads TGTGCCTGGAGTCCCTCGTGGGGTAGGGAGCAGTACTTC. This codes for CAWSPSWGREQYF. The chain joins TRBV30 to TRBJ2-7; D remains unclear. V lost 2 bases and J lost 7, with 15 bases in between. Germline values: CDR1 GTSNPN, CDR2 SVGIG (reference sequence). CDR3 length: 13 residues.

This chain uses TRBV7-9 with TRBJ1-4, with D uncertain. V was pared by 0 bases and J by 6 bases, with 11 bases between. This CDR3 has 15 amino acids. Germline values: CDR1 SEHNR, CDR2 FQNEAQ (reference sequence). The CDR3 sequence is CASSLAEAHYEKLFF. CDR3 in DNA: TGTGCCAGCAGCTTAGCGGAGGCCCACTATGAAAAACTGTTTTTT. Full variable domain (missing parts from reference TRBV7-9 and TRBJ1-4): DTGVSQNPRHKITKRGQNVTFRCDPISEHNRLYWYRQTLGQGPEFLTYFQNEAQLEKSRLLSDRFSAERPKGSFSTLEIQRTEQGDSAMYLCASSLAEAHYEKLFFGSGTQLSVL.

The gene calls are TRBV6-5 and TRBJ2-3; D remains unclear. The CDR3 length is 15 residues. Germline V gives CDR1 MNHEY, CDR2 SVGAGI. Trimming took 0 bases from V and 3 from J, leaving 10 bases between them. This chain's CDR3 is CASSYSRLVTDTQYF. The CDR3 bases are TGTGCCAGCAGTTACTCGAGGCTGGTGACAGATACGCAGTATTTT.